This T cell receptor beta chain originates from a study of cytomegalovirus exposure and HLA in healthy donors. The CDR3 is 16 residues long. Germline trimming cut 5 bases from V and 3 bases from J; bases unmatched to any gene: 9. The germline CDR1 and CDR2 sequences are SGHTA and FQGNSA. On this clone: Antigen specificity is unknown.

Study-level results: The classifier was said to identify cytomegalovirus status with high specificity and sensitivity. Most TCR sequences proved rare, with some public TCRs found in many donors. Later, TCR association rates were found to vary by HLA locus, highest for DRB1 and lowest for HLA-C. Across donors, sequencing depth was assumed by presence/absence analyses to be roughly uniform.

PCR primers comprised 60 Vbeta and 13 Jbeta primers. Repertoires were generated with immunoSEQ multiplex PCR, while TCRdb's copy carries only in-frame clones and drops some. The table records over 130,000 clones, around four fifths of them present only once. The V call is TRBV7-2, the J call TRBJ2-5, with 10 bases that match TRBD2. This TCR derives from a man under 40 in good health and CMV-seropositive. Source material: PBMCs. The CDR3 sequence is CASSTGLAEGEETQYF. CDR3 DNA: TGTGCCAGCAGCACCGGACTAGCGGAGGGGGAAGAGACCCAGTACTTC.